This T cell receptor (beta chain) appears in the sequencing data of a study of shared clonotypes between healthy human individuals. From germline, CDR1 is SNHLY and CDR2 FYNNEI. CDR3 length: 15 amino acids. V lost 2 bases and J 3 bases, leaving 8 bases between the germline ends. The repertoire was sequenced with immunoSEQ multiplex PCR; TCRdb's copy has only in-frame clones and lacks some. The repertoire holds just over 2,000,000 clones, with about 94% as singletons. CD45RO negativity and positive selection for CCR7 defined naive CD8 cells, a population that excluded terminally differentiated effector memory CD45RA+ cells.

This chain connects TRBV2 to TRBJ1-6, with D unclear. Sequenced: naive CD8+ T cells sorted from blood. The sequence was collected from a man aged 18 to 30 in good health. CDR3 sequence: CASSEKGNYNSPLHF. In nucleotides, the CDR3 is TGTGCCAGCAGTGAAAAAGGGAACTATAATTCACCCCTCCACTTT.